This is a list of T cell receptor beta chains from one sample in a study of a mutant IDH1 vaccine in newly diagnosed glioma. Their antigens remain unidentified. Here immunoSEQ multiplex PCR was the method, and the copy in TCRdb shows in-frame clones only, minus some. Of 70,000 to 90,000 clones listed, 65% to 90% are singletons. Sequencing used PBMCs, obtained from a glioma patient whose treatment included an IDH1 peptide vaccine. The receptors stem from a man younger than 40 with glioma. Some clones in this sample may be carry-over from other donors' samples. CDR3s include the opening cysteine and the closing phenylalanine or tryptophan. D genes are given only for firm matches. For some rows the clone size is stated as once, few or many, or as a class when expanded; others skip it.

clone size	J gene	D gene	V gene	CDR3 protein	CDR3 DNA
-	TRBJ2-7	-	TRBV7-9	CASSPRAGTGSYEQYF	TGTGCCAGCAGCCCCCGAGCGGGGACAGGTTCCTACGAGCAGTACTTC
-	TRBJ2-2	-	TRBV9	CASSVGGRGIGELFF	TGTGCCAGCAGCGTAGGAGGCAGGGGTATCGGGGAGCTGTTTTTT
-	TRBJ1-5	-	TRBV6-4	CASSDSWGIQPQHF	TGTGCCAGCAGTGACTCGTGGGGGATTCAGCCCCAGCATTTT
-	TRBJ2-7	TRBD2	TRBV9	CASSVAPGAGGTYEQYF	TGTGCCAGCAGCGTAGCCCCCGGGGCGGGGGGAACCTACGAGCAGTACTTC
-	TRBJ1-4	-	TRBV5-8	CASNKIEKLFF	TGTGCCAGCAACAAAATCGAAAAACTGTTTTTT
-	TRBJ2-1	TRBD2	TRBV9	CASSVWASGSYNEQFF	TGTGCCAGCAGCGTCTGGGCTAGCGGGAGCTACAATGAGCAGTTCTTC
-	TRBJ2-7	TRBD2	TRBV15	CATSPPPPPGLAAYEQYF	TGTGCCACCAGCCCGCCGCCCCCGCCGGGACTAGCGGCTTACGAGCAGTACTTC
-	TRBJ1-5	-	TRBV27	CASSFNGVQPQHF	TGTGCCAGCAGTTTTAATGGGGTTCAGCCCCAGCATTTT
-	TRBJ1-2	-	TRBV28	CACEPTPTGTYGYTF	TGTGCCTGCGAACCCACTCCTACAGGGACCTATGGCTACACCTTC
-	TRBJ1-1	-	TRBV6-1	CASSEVAGWKDTEAFF	TGTGCCAGCAGTGAAGTGGCGGGATGGAAAGACACTGAAGCTTTCTTT
-	TRBJ2-1	TRBD2	TRBV5-5	CASSLSLAIYNEQFF	TGTGCCAGCAGCTTGTCACTAGCGATATACAATGAGCAGTTCTTC
-	TRBJ1-6	-	TRBV4-1	CASSRTAWSNSPLHF	TGCGCCAGCAGCCGGACCGCCTGGAGTAATTCACCCCTCCACTTT
-	TRBJ1-1	TRBD1	TRBV19	CASSIGAGGDTEAFF	TGTGCCAGTAGTATAGGGGCAGGGGGAGACACTGAAGCTTTCTTT
-	TRBJ1-1	TRBD1	TRBV28	CASSFGTGRAFF	TGTGCCAGCAGTTTCGGGACAGGGAGAGCTTTCTTT
few	TRBJ2-2	-	TRBV30	CASQPGWDTGELFF	TGTGCCTCCCAACCGGGGTGGGACACCGGGGAGCTGTTTTTT
-	TRBJ1-5	-	TRBV30	CAWTRQGDQPQHF	TGTGCCTGGACCCGCCAGGGAGATCAGCCCCAGCATTTT
-	TRBJ2-1	TRBD2	TRBV5-1	CASSGLAGNSYNEQFF	TGCGCCAGCAGCGGCCTAGCGGGGAACTCCTACAATGAGCAGTTCTTC
few	TRBJ1-1	-	TRBV7-9	CASSSGVRAGLATEAFF	TGTGCCAGCAGCTCAGGGGTCCGGGCAGGGTTGGCCACTGAAGCTTTCTTT
-	TRBJ1-1	-	TRBV30	CAWSGGSATEAFF	TGTGCCTGGAGCGGAGGGTCCGCCACTGAAGCTTTCTTT
once	TRBJ2-1	TRBD1	TRBV2	CASSESRAGGYSEQFF	TGTGCCAGCAGTGAAAGTAGGGCAGGGGGATATAGTGAGCAGTTCTTC
-	TRBJ1-6	TRBD1	TRBV18	CASSPPGQGYSPLHF	TGTGCCAGCTCACCGCCGGGACAGGGGTATTCACCCCTCCACTTT
-	TRBJ2-7	TRBD1	TRBV6-1	CASSALRDRDLYEQYF	TGTGCCAGCAGTGCCCTCCGGGACAGGGATCTCTACGAGCAGTACTTC
-	TRBJ1-2	-	TRBV7-8	CASSPSPSGSELEYNYGYTF	TGTGCCAGCAGCCCCTCCCCGTCAGGATCAGAGTTGGAGTATAACTATGGCTACACCTTC
-	TRBJ1-3	-	TRBV30	CAWRAKGETASGNTIYF	TGTGCCTGGAGAGCAAAAGGGGAAACTGCCTCTGGAAACACCATATATTTT
once	TRBJ2-3	-	TRBV5-6	CASSSLLGGAWDTQYF	TGTGCCAGCAGCTCCCTTTTGGGGGGGGCGTGGGATACGCAGTATTTT
many	TRBJ1-1	-	TRBV7-2	CASSFSPVGTEAFF	TGTGCCAGCAGCTTTTCCCCAGTCGGGACTGAAGCTTTCTTT
-	TRBJ1-2	-	TRBV6-1	CASSVVRNYGYTF	TGTGCCAGCAGTGTAGTCAGGAACTATGGCTACACCTTC
-	TRBJ2-7	-	TRBV2	CASSEDGTEQYF	TGTGCCAGCAGTGAGGACGGGACCGAGCAGTACTTC
-	TRBJ1-5	TRBD1	TRBV28	CASRSRGRQPQHF	TGTGCCAGCAGGTCCAGGGGGCGTCAGCCCCAGCATTTT
-	TRBJ2-7	TRBD2	TRBV27	CATASGNAGKQYF	TGTGCCACCGCCAGCGGGAATGCCGGCAAGCAGTACTTC
-	TRBJ2-4	-	TRBV30	CAWSKTKNIQYF	TGTGCCTGGAGTAAAACCAAAAACATTCAGTACTTC
-	TRBJ1-1	-	TRBV27	CASSLRLTDEAFF	TGTGCCAGCAGTTTAAGATTGACGGATGAAGCTTTCTTT
-	TRBJ1-1	-	TRBV7-8	CASSRGGRGTEAFF	TGTGCCAGCAGCCGCGGAGGGAGGGGAACTGAAGCTTTCTTT
-	TRBJ2-1	-	TRBV15	CATSFHKSSYNEQFF	TGTGCCACCAGCTTCCATAAGAGCTCCTACAATGAGCAGTTCTTC
-	TRBJ2-3	TRBD2	TRBV28	CASSSPWGGSTDTQYF	TGTGCCAGCAGTTCCCCCTGGGGGGGAAGCACAGATACGCAGTATTTT
-	TRBJ2-1	TRBD2	TRBV5-8	CASSPRGAGVEDEQFF	TGTGCCAGCAGCCCTCGAGGGGCGGGAGTCGAGGATGAGCAGTTCTTC
-	TRBJ2-7	-	TRBV4-3	CASSLNRHEQYF	TGCGCCAGCAGCTTGAATCGCCACGAGCAGTACTTC
-	TRBJ1-4	-	TRBV30	CAWTSTGRGRKLFF	TGTGCCTGGACCAGTACAGGTAGAGGTCGGAAACTGTTTTTT
-	TRBJ2-7	-	TRBV7-9	CASSLAPTGSYEQYF	TGTGCCAGCAGCTTAGCACCGACAGGTTCCTACGAGCAGTACTTC
-	TRBJ2-7	-	TRBV2	CASSIYPGGAYEQYF	TGTGCCAGCAGTATCTATCCAGGGGGGGCGTACGAGCAGTACTTC
-	TRBJ2-7	-	TRBV30	CAWSKWDYEQYF	TGTGCCTGGAGTAAATGGGATTACGAGCAGTACTTC
-	TRBJ1-6	-	TRBV14	CASSQEAYSPLHF	TGTGCCAGCAGCCAAGAAGCTTATTCACCCCTCCACTTT
-	TRBJ1-5	-	TRBV21-1	CASSPRGGFQPQHF	TGTGCCAGCAGCCCCCGGGGGGGGTTTCAGCCCCAGCATTTT
-	TRBJ2-3	TRBD2	TRBV7-6	CASSQVGGDANTQYF	TGTGCCAGCAGCCAAGTCGGGGGGGACGCGAATACGCAGTATTTT
-	TRBJ2-7	-	TRBV27	CASSLEYF	TGTGCCAGCAGTTTGGAGTACTTC
-	TRBJ1-6	-	TRBV6-1	CASRLGAYNSPLHF	TGTGCCAGCAGGCTGGGGGCGTATAATTCACCCCTCCACTTT
-	TRBJ2-4	-	TRBV13	CASRRGKNIQYF	TGTGCCAGCAGGAGAGGGAAAAACATTCAGTACTTC
-	TRBJ1-5	-	TRBV6-1	CASRRDWAGNQPQHF	TGTGCCAGCAGGAGGGACTGGGCAGGGAATCAGCCCCAGCATTTT
-	TRBJ1-2	-	TRBV28	CASSIDGGRAYGYTF	TGTGCCAGCAGCATCGACGGGGGCCGAGCTTATGGCTACACCTTC
once	TRBJ2-2	-	TRBV7-2	CASSLFTGELFF	TGTGCCAGCAGCTTATTCACCGGGGAGCTGTTTTTT
few	TRBJ1-1	-	TRBV2	CASIYGPEGKAFF	TGTGCCAGCATTTACGGACCGGAGGGGAAAGCTTTCTTT
-	TRBJ2-3	-	TRBV30	CAWTGTPDTQYF	TGTGCCTGGACCGGGACTCCCGATACGCAGTATTTT
-	TRBJ1-2	-	TRBV5-6	CASSLDQGQGYGYTF	TGTGCCAGCAGCTTGGATCAGGGGCAAGGCTATGGCTACACCTTC
-	TRBJ2-1	-	TRBV27	CASGPIGGPEQFF	TGTGCCAGCGGGCCTATCGGAGGGCCTGAGCAGTTCTTC
-	TRBJ2-2	-	TRBV4-3	CASSLGGAETGELFF	TGCGCCAGCAGCCTTGGGGGGGCCGAAACCGGGGAGCTGTTTTTT